This T cell receptor beta chain was sequenced in a study of early T cells in non-severe SARS-CoV-2 infection. Study in general: The input, bulk RNA from unsorted whole blood, was sequenced, and chains were unpaired.

Overall study results and limits: Matching with VDJdb favored anti-spike CD8 responses (missing private and CD4 specificities).

Individual cDNA molecules each received unique molecular identifiers attached to them. TCRdb redid the calling of the 5' RACE reads with MiXCR, one entry per CDR3 protein. The sample has about 60,000 distinct CDR3 sequences, roughly 12% seen once. As regards this clonotype: What it recognizes is unknown.

Trimming removed 3 bases at V and 8 bases at J, with 11 bases between. The CDR3 has 13 amino acids. Germline lookup yields CDR1 SEHNR and CDR2 FQNEAQ (reference sequence). The sequenced sample consisted of whole blood. The V call is TRBV7-9, the J call TRBJ2-4; possible D gene TRBD1, 6 bases. This TCR was sampled from an adult who was a healthcare worker with PCR-confirmed SARS-CoV-2 infection or an uninfected control (not recorded which). The CDR3 nucleotides read TGTGCCAGCAGCTTTAAAGGGGGACACATTCAGTACTTC. Translating it yields CASSFKGGHIQYF.